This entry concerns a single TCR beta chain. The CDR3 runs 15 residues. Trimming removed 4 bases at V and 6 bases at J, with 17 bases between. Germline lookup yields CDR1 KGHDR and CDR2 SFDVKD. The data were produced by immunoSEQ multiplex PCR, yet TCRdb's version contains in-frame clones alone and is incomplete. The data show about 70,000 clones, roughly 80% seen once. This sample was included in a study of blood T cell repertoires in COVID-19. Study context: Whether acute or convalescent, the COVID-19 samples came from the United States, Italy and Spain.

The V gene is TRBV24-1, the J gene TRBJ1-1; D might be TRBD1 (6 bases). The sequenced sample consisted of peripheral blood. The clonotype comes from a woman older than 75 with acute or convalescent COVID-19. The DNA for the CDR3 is TGTGCCACCAGTGAAGGAAGGACAGATGGCGCTGAAGCTTTCTTT. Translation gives CATSEGRTDGAEAFF.